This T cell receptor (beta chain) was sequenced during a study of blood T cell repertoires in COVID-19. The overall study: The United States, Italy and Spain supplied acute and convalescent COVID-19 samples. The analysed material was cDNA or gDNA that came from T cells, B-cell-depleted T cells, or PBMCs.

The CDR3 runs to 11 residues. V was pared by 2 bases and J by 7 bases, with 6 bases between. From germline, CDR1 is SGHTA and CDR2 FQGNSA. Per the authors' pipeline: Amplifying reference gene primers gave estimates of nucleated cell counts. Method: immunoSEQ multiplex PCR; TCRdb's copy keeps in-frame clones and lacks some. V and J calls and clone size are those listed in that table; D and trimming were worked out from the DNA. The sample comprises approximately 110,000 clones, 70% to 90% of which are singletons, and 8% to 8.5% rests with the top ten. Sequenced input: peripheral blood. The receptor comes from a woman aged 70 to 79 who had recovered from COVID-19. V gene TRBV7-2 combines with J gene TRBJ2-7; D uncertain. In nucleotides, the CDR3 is TGTGCCAGCAGCTTATCCCGGGAGCAGTACTTC. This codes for CASSLSREQYF.